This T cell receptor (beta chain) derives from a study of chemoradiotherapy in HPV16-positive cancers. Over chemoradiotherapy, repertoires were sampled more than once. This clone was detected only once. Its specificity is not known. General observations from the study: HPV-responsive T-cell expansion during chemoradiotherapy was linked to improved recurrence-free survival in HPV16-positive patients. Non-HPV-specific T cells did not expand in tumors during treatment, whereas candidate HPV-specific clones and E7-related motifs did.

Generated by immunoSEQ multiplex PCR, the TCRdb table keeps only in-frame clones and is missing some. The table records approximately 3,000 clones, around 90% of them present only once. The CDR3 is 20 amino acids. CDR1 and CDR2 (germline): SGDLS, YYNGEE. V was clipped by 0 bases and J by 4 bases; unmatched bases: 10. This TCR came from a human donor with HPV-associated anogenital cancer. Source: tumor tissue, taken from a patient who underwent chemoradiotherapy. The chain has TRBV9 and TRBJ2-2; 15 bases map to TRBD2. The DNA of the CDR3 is TGTGCCAGCAGCGTAGGGGGACTAGCGGGGGGTGTGGGCCCCACCGGGGAGCTGTTTTTT. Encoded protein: CASSVGGLAGGVGPTGELFF.